The rows below give T cell receptor beta chains drawn from one sample of a study of blood T cell repertoires in COVID-19. Libraries were prepared by immunoSEQ multiplex PCR; TCRdb keeps only in-frame clonotypes and omits some of them. This sample carries fewer than 250,000 clones, just over 90% of them seen once, and the ten largest clones take more than 0.95%. The sequencing input was peripheral blood. These TCRs come from a man between 25 and 39 years old with acute or convalescent COVID-19. Each CDR3 is given with its conserved first and last residue.

CDR3 protein: CASRTGTYEQYF; V gene: TRBV5-8; J gene: TRBJ2-7; CDR3 length: 12
CDR3 protein: CASSIKAGGYEQYF; V gene: TRBV19; J gene: TRBJ2-7; CDR3 length: 14
CDR3 protein: CSAREQGDTGELFF; V gene: TRBV29-1; J gene: TRBJ2-2; CDR3 length: 14
CDR3 protein: CATRDRGREDTQYF; V gene: TRBV15; J gene: TRBJ2-3; CDR3 length: 14
CDR3 protein: CASSFGVTSGNTIYF; V gene: TRBV5-8; J gene: TRBJ1-3; CDR3 length: 15
CDR3 protein: CASGLRGANTGELFF; V gene: TRBV12-5; J gene: TRBJ2-2; CDR3 length: 15
CDR3 protein: CASSPDRGNTGELFF; V gene: TRBV11-3; J gene: TRBJ2-2; CDR3 length: 15
CDR3 protein: CASSPESGNYGYTF; V gene: TRBV18; J gene: TRBJ1-2; CDR3 length: 14
CDR3 protein: CASSGTGNQPQHF; V gene: TRBV7-9; J gene: TRBJ1-5; CDR3 length: 13
CDR3 protein: CASRSGGREQFF; V gene: TRBV6-6; J gene: TRBJ2-1; CDR3 length: 12
CDR3 protein: CASSPRGANYGYTF; V gene: TRBV6-5; J gene: TRBJ1-2; CDR3 length: 14
CDR3 protein: CATSVGRGRDEQFF; V gene: TRBV24-1; J gene: TRBJ2-1; CDR3 length: 14
CDR3 protein: CASSGGHYGYTF; V gene: TRBV28; J gene: TRBJ1-2; CDR3 length: 12
CDR3 protein: CATSRGQDSNQPQHF; V gene: TRBV15; J gene: TRBJ1-5; CDR3 length: 15
CDR3 protein: CASRKDRSPYEQYF; V gene: TRBV5-4; J gene: TRBJ2-7; CDR3 length: 14
CDR3 protein: CAINLGGETGELFF; V gene: TRBV10-1; J gene: TRBJ2-2; CDR3 length: 14
CDR3 protein: CASSGRLGNEQFF; V gene: TRBV5-4; J gene: TRBJ2-1; CDR3 length: 13
CDR3 protein: CASRPPRLGPTQYF; V gene: TRBV11-2; J gene: TRBJ2-3; CDR3 length: 14
CDR3 protein: CAWATGGGSYEQYF; V gene: TRBV30; J gene: TRBJ2-7; CDR3 length: 14
CDR3 protein: CASTVAGGPNTGELFF; V gene: TRBV5-6; J gene: TRBJ2-2; CDR3 length: 16
CDR3 protein: CASSEGGTDTQYF; V gene: TRBV25-1; J gene: TRBJ2-3; CDR3 length: 13
CDR3 protein: CASSWGGLNEKLFF; V gene: TRBV27; J gene: TRBJ1-4; CDR3 length: 14
CDR3 protein: CASSLTGSNYGYTF; V gene: TRBV28; J gene: TRBJ1-2; CDR3 length: 14
CDR3 protein: CASSRGTVHTGELFF; V gene: TRBV7-9; J gene: TRBJ2-2; CDR3 length: 15
CDR3 protein: CASSLQGGNSPLHF; V gene: TRBV5-1; J gene: TRBJ1-6; CDR3 length: 14
CDR3 protein: CASSIQGNNQPQHF; V gene: TRBV19; J gene: TRBJ1-5; CDR3 length: 14
CDR3 protein: CAISESEERRRDNEQFF; V gene: TRBV10-3; J gene: TRBJ2-1; CDR3 length: 17
CDR3 protein: CASSPQVIRGVQETQYF; V gene: TRBV18; J gene: TRBJ2-5; CDR3 length: 17
CDR3 protein: CASSPGGSGYGYTF; V gene: TRBV6-6; J gene: TRBJ1-2; CDR3 length: 14
CDR3 protein: CASSISHTDRTDEQFF; V gene: TRBV19; J gene: TRBJ2-1; CDR3 length: 16
CDR3 protein: CASSHPGVSGNTIYF; V gene: TRBV18; J gene: TRBJ1-3; CDR3 length: 15
CDR3 protein: CASSHFGATYGYTF; V gene: TRBV14; J gene: TRBJ1-2; CDR3 length: 14
CDR3 protein: CASSPPSGLVSDTQYF; V gene: TRBV18; J gene: TRBJ2-3; CDR3 length: 16
CDR3 protein: CASSRLGDEKLFF; V gene: TRBV5-5; J gene: TRBJ1-4; CDR3 length: 13
CDR3 protein: CASRPTGGNEKLFF; V gene: TRBV10-2; J gene: TRBJ1-4; CDR3 length: 14
CDR3 protein: CASSQDLLAKNIQYF; V gene: TRBV4-2; J gene: TRBJ2-4; CDR3 length: 15
CDR3 protein: CATSGLAGADTQYF; V gene: TRBV24-1; J gene: TRBJ2-3; CDR3 length: 14
CDR3 protein: CASSYLYRNTEAFF; V gene: TRBV6-5; J gene: TRBJ1-1; CDR3 length: 14
CDR3 protein: CASSLQGEDTQYF; V gene: TRBV5-1; J gene: TRBJ2-3; CDR3 length: 13
CDR3 protein: CASSRGTSVNEQFF; V gene: TRBV11-3; J gene: TRBJ2-1; CDR3 length: 14
CDR3 protein: CASSQRAGGGITDTQYF; V gene: TRBV3-1/TRBV3-2; J gene: TRBJ2-3; CDR3 length: 17
CDR3 protein: CASSRRTSGRTHEQFF; V gene: TRBV5-8; J gene: TRBJ2-1; CDR3 length: 16
CDR3 protein: CASRRDVSSYNSPLHF; V gene: TRBV19; J gene: TRBJ1-6; CDR3 length: 16
CDR3 protein: CASSWTGGNQPQHF; V gene: TRBV19; J gene: TRBJ1-5; CDR3 length: 14
CDR3 protein: CASSYEASGINEQFF; V gene: TRBV6-6; J gene: TRBJ2-1; CDR3 length: 15
CDR3 protein: CASSPHSNTEAFF; V gene: TRBV7-9; J gene: TRBJ1-1; CDR3 length: 13
CDR3 protein: CASRARQKAFF; V gene: TRBV10-1; J gene: TRBJ1-1; CDR3 length: 11
CDR3 protein: CASRLTPASSGELFF; V gene: TRBV28; J gene: TRBJ2-2; CDR3 length: 15
CDR3 protein: CASSSTGIQETQYF; V gene: TRBV10-1; J gene: TRBJ2-5; CDR3 length: 14
CDR3 protein: CASTVRGSEAFF; V gene: TRBV11-2; J gene: TRBJ1-1; CDR3 length: 12
CDR3 protein: CAWSGTGTGGEKLFF; V gene: TRBV30; J gene: TRBJ1-4; CDR3 length: 15
CDR3 protein: CASSYRVNTEAFF; V gene: TRBV6-4; J gene: TRBJ1-1; CDR3 length: 13
CDR3 protein: CAISGGGQPQHF; V gene: TRBV10-3; J gene: TRBJ1-5; CDR3 length: 12